Listed here are 20 T cell receptor beta chains from one sample, sequenced in a study of blood T cells in healthy people across ages. Next came a second PCR, run for about 7 to 12 cycles, which used a sample-barcoded 5' primer along with a J-beta primer mix. TCRdb re-called the 5' RACE reads through MiXCR, storing one row per CDR3 protein. The sample records hundreds of thousands of distinct CDR3 sequences, approximately 21% being singletons. The sequenced sample was blood. The source is a man between 65 and 79 years old in good health.

This chain links TRBV24-1 with TRBJ2-1; a possible D gene is TRBD1 (5 bases). Between the trimmed V and J ends, which lost 3 bases and 7 bases, there was a span of 9 bases. CDR1 and CDR2 (germline): KGHDR, SFDVKD. The CDR3 has 13 amino acids. CDR3 protein: CATSDDGANEQFF. The CDR3 DNA reads TGTGCCACCAGTGATGATGGGGCGAATGAGCAGTTCTTC.

CDR3 sequence (DNA): TGCAGTGCTAACCCGCCTCCGAACACTGAAGCTTTCTTT. This translates into CSANPPPNTEAFF. This chain connects TRBV20-1 to TRBJ1-1; D not certain. CDR1 is DFQATT, CDR2 SNEGSKA, per germline (reference sequence). The CDR3 is made up of 13 amino acids. The V end lost 4 bases, the J end lost 1 base, and 10 bases lay between the germline ends.

The chain combines TRBV6-5 with TRBJ2-5; D may be TRBD2 (6 bases). Germline values: CDR1 MNHEY, CDR2 SVGAGI. This CDR3 spans 15 amino acids. V gave up 8 bases and J gave up 5 bases, with 21 bases separating them. As DNA, the CDR3 is TGTGCCAGCGGTTCCCCGACTAGAACGGTGGAGACCCAGTACTTC. It codes for CASGSPTRTVETQYF.

The genes are TRBV11-2 and TRBJ1-2, with D possibly TRBD1 on 5 matching bases. Trimming left V 5 bases short and J 7 bases short, with 14 bases between. Germline CDR1 and CDR2: SGHAT and FQNNGV. This CDR3 has 13 residues. The CDR3 bases are TGTGCCAGCAGCCCCCGGGACTGGCGTGGCTACACCTTC. Translating it yields CASSPRDWRGYTF.

This clonotype appeared a few times. One end of the junction varies from germline; a read error may be responsible. This chain links TRBV7-3 with TRBJ1-2; TRBD1 is a possible D gene (6 bases). This CDR3 has 14 amino acids. The germline gives CDR1 SGHTA, CDR2 FQGTGA. CDR3 loop: CASSSGTWYYGYTF. In DNA, the CDR3 is TGTGCCAGCAGCTCCGGGACATGGTATTATGGCTACACCTTT.

This clonotype was detected only a few times. The chain combines TRBV27 with TRBJ1-4; D is perhaps TRBD1 (5 bases). This CDR3 has 15 amino acids. Trimming took off 0 bases at V and 6 bases at J, with 11 bases between the two ends. In germline, CDR1 is MNHEY, CDR2 SMNVEV (reference sequence). CDR3 region: CASSLSRRGDEKLFF. CDR3 DNA sequence: TGTGCCAGCAGTTTATCGAGGAGGGGCGATGAAAAACTGTTTTTT.

The chain joins TRBV24-1 to TRBJ2-5, with D perhaps matching TRBD1 (5 bases). Between the trimmed V and J ends, which lost 3 bases and 2 bases, there was a span of 9 bases. This CDR3 is built from 14 residues. Germline CDR1 reads KGHDR; CDR2 reads SFDVKD. The CDR3 sequence is CATSDPTEQETQYF. CDR3 sequence (DNA): TGTGCCACCAGTGATCCGACAGAGCAAGAGACCCAGTACTTC.

This clonotype turned up a few times. The rearrangement links TRBV5-1 to TRBJ2-5, with 10 bases matching TRBD1. There are 14 residues in the CDR3. The V and J ends lost 4 bases and 5 bases, in that order; junction bases with no gene match: 5. Germline loops: CDR1 SGHRS, CDR2 YFSETQ. The CDR3 sequence: CASSTGQGLETQYF. CDR3 sequence (DNA): TGCGCCAGCAGCACGGGACAGGGGTTGGAGACCCAGTACTTC. Full variable domain (rest looked up from reference TRBV5-1 and TRBJ2-5): KAGVTQTPRYLIKTRGQQVTLSCSPISGHRSVSWYQQTPGQGLQFLFEYFSETQRNKGNFPGRFSGRQFSNSRSEMNVSTLELGDSALYLCASSTGQGLETQYFGPGTRLLVL.

The rearrangement joins TRBV5-1 to TRBJ2-3, with D perhaps matching TRBD1 (5 bases). The germline V gene encodes CDR1 SGHRS and CDR2 YFSETQ. Trimming removed 4 bases at V and 2 bases at J, with 8 bases between. This CDR3 region has 13 residues. This CDR3 is CASSPTATDTQYF. CDR3 DNA: TGCGCCAGCAGCCCGACAGCCACAGATACGCAGTATTTT.

This clonotype was seen more than once but under ten times. This rearrangement joins TRBV28 to TRBJ2-7; TRBD1 agrees at 9 bases. The trim removed 4 bases at V and 0 bases at J, leaving 7 bases unmatched. Looked up from germline, CDR1 is MDHEN and CDR2 is SYDVKM. This CDR3 is 16 amino acids long. CDR3 region: CASSSWTGEFSYEQYF. Here the CDR3 DNA reads TGTGCCAGCAGTTCATGGACAGGGGAGTTCTCCTACGAGCAGTACTTC.

This rearrangement joins TRBV10-3 to TRBJ2-5; possibly TRBD2 for D (5 bases). Gene TRBJ2-1 matches the end of the DNA better, so the J call may be wrong. The CDR3 has 12 amino acids. Germline V CDR1 and CDR2: ENHRY, SYGVKD. Here the CDR3 DNA reads TGTGCCACCGAGGCGGGCAACAATGAGCAGTTCTTC. It encodes CATEAGNNEQFF.

The chain couples TRBV20-1 to TRBJ2-5; no firm D call. Germline V gene lookup returns CDR1 DFQATT and CDR2 SNEGSKA (reference sequence). The CDR3 is made up of 15 amino acids. V lost 0 bases, J lost 2 bases, and 13 bases lay in between. This CDR3 reads CSARDPLVYQETQYF. The DNA for the CDR3 is TGCAGTGCTAGAGATCCTTTGGTTTATCAAGAGACCCAGTACTTC.

V gene TRBV4-3 combines with J gene TRBJ1-1; D unresolved. Trimming took 0 bases from V and 5 from J, leaving 10 bases between them. Germline V lookup: CDR1 LGHNA, CDR2 YSLEER. This CDR3 comprises 14 residues. CDR3 loop: CASSQDWSGTEAFF. The CDR3 DNA is TGCGCCAGCAGCCAAGATTGGAGCGGGACTGAAGCTTTCTTT.

This clonotype was counted between two and nine times. The chain combines TRBV18 with TRBJ2-3, with D uncertain. The CDR3 sequence is 14 residues long. The germline gives CDR1 KGHSH, CDR2 LQKENI. The V and J ends lost 3 bases and 0 bases respectively, with 7 bases between them. The CDR3 here is CASSPTRSTDTQYF. CDR3 bases: TGTGCCAGCTCACCTACCAGAAGCACAGATACGCAGTATTTT.

This clonotype was seen a few times. The chain has TRBV7-2 and TRBJ2-5; the match to TRBD2 covers 7 bases. The assigned J gene may be wrong: the sequence end matches TRBJ2-7 better. This CDR3 region has 16 residues. Per the germline V gene, CDR1 is SGHTA and CDR2 is FQGNSA. The CDR3 DNA sequence: TGTGCCAGCAGCTTAGACGGGGCTAGCGGACTCTACGAGCAGTACTTC. Its protein is CASSLDGASGLYEQYF.

This clonotype was seen a few times. The junction and the germline gene differ at one end; a read error may be behind it. This rearrangement joins TRBV29-1 to TRBJ1-2, with 9 bases identical to TRBD1. CDR3 length: 12 amino acids. CDR1 is SQVTM and CDR2 is ANQGSEA in the germline V gene. For the CDR3, the DNA is TGCGGCGTCGACCGGGACAGGGTTGGCTACACCTTC. It yields the protein CGVDRDRVGYTF. Complete variable domain (other parts from reference TRBV29-1 and TRBJ1-2): SAVISQKPSRDICQRGTSLTIQCQVDSQVTMMFWYRQQPGQSLTLIATANQGSEATYESGFVIDKFPISRPNLTFSTLTVSNMSPEDSSIYLCGVDRDRVGYTFGSGTRLTVV.

A few counts support this clonotype. CDR3 DNA: TGTGCCAGCGCCCCGACTAGCGGGGTCTCCTACGAGCAGTACTTC. Residues: CASAPTSGVSYEQYF. The chain is built from TRBV7-2 and TRBJ2-5; TRBD2 agrees at 11 bases. The J call may not be correct, given that the DNA end is closer to TRBJ2-7. The CDR3 covers 15 residues. The germline CDR1 and CDR2 sequences are SGHTA and FQGNSA.

The rearrangement links TRBV2 to TRBJ2-5; unclear D gene. This CDR3 comprises 11 residues. Germline V gives CDR1 SNHLY, CDR2 FYNNEI. V was shortened by 4 bases and J by 11 bases, with 11 bases between the two germline ends. The CDR3 bases are TGTGCCAGCAGTGGCCGTGAGGAGCAGTACTTC. This translates into CASSGREEQYF.

This clonotype was seen only a few times. This sequence joins TRBV5-8 and TRBJ2-5; 7 positions match TRBD1. The end of the DNA fits TRBJ2-7 better, so the J call may be wrong. This CDR3 spans 15 amino acids. Germline values: CDR1 SGHTS, CDR2 YDEGEE. The CDR3 DNA reads TGTGCCAGCAGTTCTCCGGGACAGAGCACCTACGAGCAGTACTTC. It yields the protein CASSSPGQSTYEQYF.

This clonotype was counted ten times or more. The rearrangement links TRBV29-1 to TRBJ1-6, with D perhaps matching TRBD1 (5 bases). CDR3 length: 13 residues. CDR1 is SQVTM, CDR2 ANQGSEA, per germline. V shed 5 bases and J shed 8 bases, with 13 bases lying between them. The CDR3 region has the DNA TGCAGCGTTTCGGACGGGACGGATTCACCCCTCCACTTT. It specifies CSVSDGTDSPLHF. Filled out from reference TRBV29-1 and TRBJ1-6, the complete variable domain reads SAVISQKPSRDICQRGTSLTIQCQVDSQVTMMFWYRQQPGQSLTLIATANQGSEATYESGFVIDKFPISRPNLTFSTLTVSNMSPEDSSIYLCSVSDGTDSPLHFGNGTRLTVT.